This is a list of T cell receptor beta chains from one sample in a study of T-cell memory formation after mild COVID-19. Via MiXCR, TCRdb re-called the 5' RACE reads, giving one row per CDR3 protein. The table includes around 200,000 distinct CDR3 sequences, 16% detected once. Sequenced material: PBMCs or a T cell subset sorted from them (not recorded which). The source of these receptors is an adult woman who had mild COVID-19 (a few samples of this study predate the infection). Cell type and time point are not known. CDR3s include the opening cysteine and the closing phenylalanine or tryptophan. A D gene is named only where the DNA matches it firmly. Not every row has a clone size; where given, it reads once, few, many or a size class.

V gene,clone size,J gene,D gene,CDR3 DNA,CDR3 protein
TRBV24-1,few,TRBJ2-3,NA,TGTGCCACCAGTGATTTTTCTTCGGCCAGCACAGATACGCAGTATTTT,CATSDFSSASTDTQYF
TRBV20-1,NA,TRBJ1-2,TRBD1,TGCAGTGCCTCCCCGGGACAGGGCGCTTCCTATGGCTACACCTTC,CSASPGQGASYGYTF
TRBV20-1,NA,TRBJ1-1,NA,TGCAGTGCTGACGGACTGGACACTGAAGCTTTCTTT,CSADGLDTEAFF
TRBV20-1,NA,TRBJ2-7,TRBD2,TGCAGTGCTCCGACTAGCGGGGGGAACGAGCAGTACTTC,CSAPTSGGNEQYF
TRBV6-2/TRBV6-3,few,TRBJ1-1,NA,TGTGCCAGCGGGCCTGGAGGGGGATCAGGCCCTCAAGCTTTCTTT,CASGPGGGSGPQAFF
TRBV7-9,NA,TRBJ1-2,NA,TGTGCCAGCAGCTTAGCCACGGGAGGAAGGAATGGCTACACCTTC,CASSLATGGRNGYTF
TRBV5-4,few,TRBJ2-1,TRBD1,TGTGCCAGCAGCGCGAACTCCGGAGGACAGGAGTTCTTC,CASSANSGGQEFF
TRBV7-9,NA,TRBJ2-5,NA,TGTGCCAGCAGCTTTCCGGGCATTGGACCAGAGACCCAGTACTTC,CASSFPGIGPETQYF
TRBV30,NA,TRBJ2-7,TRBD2,TGTGCCTGGGGCGGGAGTCACGAGCAGTACTTC,CAWGGSHEQYF
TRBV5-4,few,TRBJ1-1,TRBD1,TGTGCCAGCAGCTTGGCGCTGACAGGGAATACTGAAGCTTTCTTT,CASSLALTGNTEAFF
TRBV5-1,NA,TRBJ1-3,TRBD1,TGCGCCAGCACGCAGGGGGATGGAAACACCATATATTTT,CASTQGDGNTIYF
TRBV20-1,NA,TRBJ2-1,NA,TGCCGTGCTACCAGGGGTGGGAATGAGCAGTTCTTC,CRATRGGNEQFF
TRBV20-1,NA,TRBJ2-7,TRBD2,TGCAGTGCTAGCTCTAGCGGGGCCTACGAGCAGTACTTC,CSASSSGAYEQYF
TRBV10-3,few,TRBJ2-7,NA,TGTGCCATCAGTGAGGGGGGGTCCTTCTACGAGCAGTACTTC,CAISEGGSFYEQYF
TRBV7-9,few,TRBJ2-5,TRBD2,TGTGCCAGCAGCTTAGGGGGAGGGTCCGGTGAGACCCAGTACTTC,CASSLGGGSGETQYF
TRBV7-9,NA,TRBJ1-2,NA,TGTGCCAGCAGTCTACAGACGGGAGCCTATGGCTACACCTTC,CASSLQTGAYGYTF
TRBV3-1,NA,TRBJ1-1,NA,TGTGCCAGCAGCCAATATTCGGGCACTGAAGCTTTCTTT,CASSQYSGTEAFF
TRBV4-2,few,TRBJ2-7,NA,TGTGCCAGCAGCCAAGGGAATGCCGTCGAGCAGTACTTC,CASSQGNAVEQYF
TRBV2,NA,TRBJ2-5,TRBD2,TGTGCCAGCAAGAGGACACGGACTAGCGGGGGGCCAGAGACCCAGTACTTC,CASKRTRTSGGPETQYF
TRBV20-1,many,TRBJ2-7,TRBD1,TGCAGTGCTCTGACAGGGGGCGCGTACGAGCAGTACTTC,CSALTGGAYEQYF
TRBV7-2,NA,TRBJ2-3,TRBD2,TGTGCCACGGGCGGGAGGGGAACAGATACGCAGTATTTT,CATGGRGTDTQYF
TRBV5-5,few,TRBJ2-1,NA,TGTGCCAGCAGCTGGGAATCCGGGAGCTACAATGAGCAGTTCTTC,CASSWESGSYNEQFF
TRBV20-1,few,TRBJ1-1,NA,TGCAGTGCTAGAGGCGGGGGGCGTGGGACTGAAGCTTTCTTT,CSARGGGRGTEAFF
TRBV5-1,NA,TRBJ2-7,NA,TGCGCCAGCAGCTTCGGAGAACCCTACGAGCAGTACTTC,CASSFGEPYEQYF
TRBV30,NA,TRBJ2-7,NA,TGTGCCTGGACCGCCGGCGGGTCGAGCTCCTACGAGCAGTACTTC,CAWTAGGSSSYEQYF
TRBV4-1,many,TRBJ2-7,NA,TGCGCCAGCAGCCGCGGAGGAGGGGTATACGAGCAGTACTTC,CASSRGGGVYEQYF
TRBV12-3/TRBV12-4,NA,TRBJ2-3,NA,TGTGCCAGCAGCCTAGGGGGGGTTGAGGGAGATACGCAGTATTTT,CASSLGGVEGDTQYF
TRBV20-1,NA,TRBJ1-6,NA,TGCAGTGCTAGAGGGCGTACCTCTTATAATTCACCCCTCCACTTT,CSARGRTSYNSPLHF
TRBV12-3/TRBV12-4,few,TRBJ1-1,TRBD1,TGTGCCAGCAGTACGGGACAGCGGAACACTGAAGCTTTCTTT,CASSTGQRNTEAFF
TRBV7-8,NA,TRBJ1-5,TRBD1,TGTGCCAGCAGCCGGGACAGGGCAAATCAGCCCCAGCATTTT,CASSRDRANQPQHF
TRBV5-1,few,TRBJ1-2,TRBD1,TGCGCCAGCAGCTTGGCTCCTCGGGACAGCCGTTCCGGCTACACCTTC,CASSLAPRDSRSGYTF
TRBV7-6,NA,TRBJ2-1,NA,TGTGCCAGCAGCTCAGACAGCTACAATGAGCAGTTCTTC,CASSSDSYNEQFF
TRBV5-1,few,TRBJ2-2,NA,TGCGCCAGCAGCACCCCCAGGGACACCGGGGAGCTGTTTTTT,CASSTPRDTGELFF
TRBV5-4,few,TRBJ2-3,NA,TGTGCCAGCAGCCCAAACAGGGTCGGCACAGATACGCAGTATTTT,CASSPNRVGTDTQYF
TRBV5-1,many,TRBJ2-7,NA,TGCGCCAGCAGCTTGGGGGACGAGCAGTACTTC,CASSLGDEQYF
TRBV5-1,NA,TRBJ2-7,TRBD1,TGCGCCAGCAGCAGGGACAGTACCTCCTACGAGCAGTACTTC,CASSRDSTSYEQYF
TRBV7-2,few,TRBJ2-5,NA,TGTGCCAGCAGCCCCAGCTTACCCCAAGAGACCCAGTACTTC,CASSPSLPQETQYF
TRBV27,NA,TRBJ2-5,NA,TGTGCCAGCAGTTTGGTCCTTAGCCCCTTAGGACAAGAGACCCAGTACTTC,CASSLVLSPLGQETQYF
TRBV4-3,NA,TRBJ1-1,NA,TGCGCCAGCAGCCAAGTATCTTTAGGTGACACTGAAGCTTTCTTT,CASSQVSLGDTEAFF
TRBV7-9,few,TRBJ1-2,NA,TGTGCCAGCAGCTCGGTCGGCAGGGGTAACTATGGCTACACCTTC,CASSSVGRGNYGYTF
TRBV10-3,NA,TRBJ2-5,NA,TGTGCCATCAAATCTTCGGTCCTCCAAGAGACCCAGTACTTC,CAIKSSVLQETQYF
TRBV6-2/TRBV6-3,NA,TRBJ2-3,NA,TGTGCCAGCAGTTCTCCCCTATACACAGATACGCAGTATTTT,CASSSPLYTDTQYF
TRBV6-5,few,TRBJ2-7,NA,TGTGCCAGCCAAACGGCAGGGAACTACGAGCAGTACTTC,CASQTAGNYEQYF
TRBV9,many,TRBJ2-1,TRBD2,TGTGCCAGCAGCGTAGACTCGACTAGCGGGAGGCGAGAGCAGTTCTTC,CASSVDSTSGRREQFF
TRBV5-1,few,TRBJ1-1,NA,TGCGCCAGCAGTGAGCAGACAAACACTGAAGCTTTCTTT,CASSEQTNTEAFF
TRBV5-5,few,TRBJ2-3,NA,TGTGCCAGCAGCTTGGAGGTAGCTCTTAGCACAGATACGCAGTATTTT,CASSLEVALSTDTQYF
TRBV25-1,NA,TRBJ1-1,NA,TGTGCCAGCAGTGAATATGGGGGCCTGAACACTGAAGCTTTCTTT,CASSEYGGLNTEAFF
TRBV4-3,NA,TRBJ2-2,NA,TGCGCCAGCAGCCAAGTGGGATTTGGCACCGGGGAGCTGTTTTTT,CASSQVGFGTGELFF
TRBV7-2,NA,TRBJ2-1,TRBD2,TGTGCCAGCAGCTCCCCTACCGCCGGGACTAGCGGGGGTTACAATGAGCAGTTCTTC,CASSSPTAGTSGGYNEQFF
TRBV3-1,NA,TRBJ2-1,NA,TGTGCCAGCAGCCAAGTCATGGAGCTGCGCCTGACTGAGCAGTTCTTC,CASSQVMELRLTEQFF
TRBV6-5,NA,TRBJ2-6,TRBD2,TGTGCCAGCAGTTTAGCGGGCGGAAGCTCTGGGGCCAACGTCCTGACTTTC,CASSLAGGSSGANVLTF
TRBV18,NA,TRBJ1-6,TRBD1,TGTGCCAGCTCACGGGACAGGGATAATTCACCCCTCCACTTT,CASSRDRDNSPLHF